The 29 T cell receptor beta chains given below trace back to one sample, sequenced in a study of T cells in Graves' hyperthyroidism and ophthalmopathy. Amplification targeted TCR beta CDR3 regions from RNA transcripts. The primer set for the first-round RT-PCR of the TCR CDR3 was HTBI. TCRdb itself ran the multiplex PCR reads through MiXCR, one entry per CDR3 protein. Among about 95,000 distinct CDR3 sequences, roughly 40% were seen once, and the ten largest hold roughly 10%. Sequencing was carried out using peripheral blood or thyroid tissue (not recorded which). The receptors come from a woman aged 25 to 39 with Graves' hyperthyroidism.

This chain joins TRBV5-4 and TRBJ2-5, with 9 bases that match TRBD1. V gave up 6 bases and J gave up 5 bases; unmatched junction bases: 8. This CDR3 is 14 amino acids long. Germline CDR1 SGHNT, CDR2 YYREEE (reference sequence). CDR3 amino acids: CASTPGQGPETQYF. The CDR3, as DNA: TGTGCCAGCACCCCTGGACAGGGGCCGGAGACCCAGTACTTC.

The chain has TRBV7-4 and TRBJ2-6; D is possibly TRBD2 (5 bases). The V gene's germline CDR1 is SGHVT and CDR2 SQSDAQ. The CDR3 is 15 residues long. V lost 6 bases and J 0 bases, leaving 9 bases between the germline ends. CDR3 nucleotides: TGTGCCAGCAGTTTGAGGGCCTCTGGGGCCAACGTCCTGACTTTC. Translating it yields CASSLRASGANVLTF.

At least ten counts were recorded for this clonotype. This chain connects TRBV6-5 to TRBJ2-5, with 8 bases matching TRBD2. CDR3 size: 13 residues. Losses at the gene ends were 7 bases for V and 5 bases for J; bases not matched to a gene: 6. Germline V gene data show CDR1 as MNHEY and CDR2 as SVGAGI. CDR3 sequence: CASTLAGPETQYF. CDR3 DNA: TGTGCCAGCACCCTAGCGGGTCCGGAGACCCAGTACTTC.

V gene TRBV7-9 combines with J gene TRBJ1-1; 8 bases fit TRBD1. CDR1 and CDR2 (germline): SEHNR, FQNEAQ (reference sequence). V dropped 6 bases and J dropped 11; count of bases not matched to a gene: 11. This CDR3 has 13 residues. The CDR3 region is CASRPVGTGSAFF. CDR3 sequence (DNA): TGTGCCAGCAGACCCGTCGGGACAGGCTCCGCTTTCTTT.

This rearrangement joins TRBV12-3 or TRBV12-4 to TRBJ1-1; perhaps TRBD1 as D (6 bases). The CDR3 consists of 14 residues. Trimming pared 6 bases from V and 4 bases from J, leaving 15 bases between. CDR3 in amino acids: CASRIQGGGTEAFF. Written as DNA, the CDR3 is TGTGCCAGCAGAATACAGGGTGGTGGCACTGAAGCTTTCTTT.

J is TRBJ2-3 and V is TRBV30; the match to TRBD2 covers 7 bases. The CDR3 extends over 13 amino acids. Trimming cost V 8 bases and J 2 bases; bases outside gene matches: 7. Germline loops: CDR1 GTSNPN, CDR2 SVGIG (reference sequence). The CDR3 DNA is TGTGCCGCCCTAGCGGAGTTCACAGATACGCAGTATTTT. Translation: CAALAEFTDTQYF. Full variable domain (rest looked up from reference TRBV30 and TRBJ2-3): SQTIHQWPATLVQPVGSPLSLECTVEGTSNPNLYWYRQAAGRGLQLLFYSVGIGQISSEVPQNLSASRPQDRQFILSSKKLLLSDSGFYLCAALAEFTDTQYFGPGTRLTVL.

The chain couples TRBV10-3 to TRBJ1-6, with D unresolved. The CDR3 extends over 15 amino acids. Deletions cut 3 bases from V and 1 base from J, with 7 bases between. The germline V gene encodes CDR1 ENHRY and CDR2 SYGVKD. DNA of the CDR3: TGTGCCATCAGTGAATATAGATCCTATAATTCACCCCTCCACTTT. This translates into CAISEYRSYNSPLHF.

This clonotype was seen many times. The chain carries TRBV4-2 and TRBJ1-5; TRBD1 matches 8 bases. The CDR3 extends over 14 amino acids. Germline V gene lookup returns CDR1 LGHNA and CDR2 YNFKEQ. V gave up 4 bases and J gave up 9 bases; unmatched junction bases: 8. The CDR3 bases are TGTGCCAGCAGCCGAGGACAGGGTGTGTGGCCCCAGCATTTT. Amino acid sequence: CASSRGQGVWPQHF.

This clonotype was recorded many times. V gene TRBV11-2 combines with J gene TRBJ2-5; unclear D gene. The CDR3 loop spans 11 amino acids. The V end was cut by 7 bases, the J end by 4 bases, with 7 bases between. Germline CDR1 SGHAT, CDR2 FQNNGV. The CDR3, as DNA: TGTGCCAGCACCCTGCGAGAGACCCAGTACTTC. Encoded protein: CASTLRETQYF.

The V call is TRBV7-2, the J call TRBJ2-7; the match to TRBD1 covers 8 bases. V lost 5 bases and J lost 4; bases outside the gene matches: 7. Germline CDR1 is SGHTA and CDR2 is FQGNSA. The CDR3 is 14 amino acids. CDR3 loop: CASSRQGRGYEQYF. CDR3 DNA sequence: TGTGCCAGCAGCCGACAGGGGCGAGGGTACGAGCAGTACTTC.

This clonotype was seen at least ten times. The CDR3 DNA reads TGTGCCAGCAGTGAACGAGGGCGTCCTGAAGCTTTCTTT. It codes for CASSERGRPEAFF. J is TRBJ1-1 and V is TRBV25-1; D is undetermined. Looked up from germline, CDR1 is MGHDK and CDR2 is SYGVNS. Trimming cost V 2 bases and J 6 bases, with 10 bases left between them. CDR3 length equals 13 residues.

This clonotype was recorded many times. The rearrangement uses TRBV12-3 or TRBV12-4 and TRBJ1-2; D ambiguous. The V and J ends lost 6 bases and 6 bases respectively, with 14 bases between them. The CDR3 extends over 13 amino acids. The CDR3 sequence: CASSLDGRDGYTF. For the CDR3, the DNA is TGTGCCAGCAGCCTTGATGGCAGAGATGGCTACACCTTC.

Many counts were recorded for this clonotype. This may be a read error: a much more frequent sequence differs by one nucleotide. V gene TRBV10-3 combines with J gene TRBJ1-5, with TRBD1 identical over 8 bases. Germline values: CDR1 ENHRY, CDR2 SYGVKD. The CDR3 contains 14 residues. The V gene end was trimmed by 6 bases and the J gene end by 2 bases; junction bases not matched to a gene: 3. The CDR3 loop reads CAISGQGGNQPQHF. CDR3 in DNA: TGTGCCATCAGCGGACAGGGAGGCAATCAGCCCCAGCATTTT.

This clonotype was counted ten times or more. The DNA for the CDR3 is TGTGCCATCAGTGGACCCCCGGGACAGGGATCGAACACCGGGGAGCTGTTTTTT. Translated, it gives CAISGPPGQGSNTGELFF. The chain carries TRBV10-3 and TRBJ2-2; 9 nucleotides line up with TRBD1. The CDR3 runs 18 residues. Germline CDR1 reads ENHRY; CDR2 reads SYGVKD. J gave up 0 bases and V 4 bases, and 9 bases lay outside the gene matches.

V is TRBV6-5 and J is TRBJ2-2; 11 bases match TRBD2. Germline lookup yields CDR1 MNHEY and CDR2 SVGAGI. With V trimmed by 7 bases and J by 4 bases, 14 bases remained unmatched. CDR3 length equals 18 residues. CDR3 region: CASTRKGLAVPSTGELFF. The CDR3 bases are TGTGCCAGCACCAGGAAGGGACTAGCGGTACCGAGCACCGGGGAGCTGTTTTTT.

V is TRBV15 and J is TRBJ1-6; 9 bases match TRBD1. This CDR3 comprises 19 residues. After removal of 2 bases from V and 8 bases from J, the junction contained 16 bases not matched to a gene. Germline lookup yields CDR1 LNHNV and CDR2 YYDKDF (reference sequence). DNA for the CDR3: TGTGCCACCAGCAGAACCCTGTGGGGACAGGGAGGTTTTTATTCACCCCTCCACTTT. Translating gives CATSRTLWGQGGFYSPLHF. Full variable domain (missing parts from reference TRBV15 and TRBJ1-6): DAMVIQNPRYQVTQFGKPVTLSCSQTLNHNVMYWYQQKSSQAPKLLFHYYDKDFNNEADTPDNFQSRRPNTSFCFLDIRSPGLGDTAMYLCATSRTLWGQGGFYSPLHFGNGTRLTVT.

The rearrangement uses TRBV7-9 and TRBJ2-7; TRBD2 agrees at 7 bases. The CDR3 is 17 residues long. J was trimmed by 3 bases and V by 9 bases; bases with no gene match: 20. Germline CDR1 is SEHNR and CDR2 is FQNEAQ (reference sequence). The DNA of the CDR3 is TGTGCCAGAAGTTTTTCGTTGGGGGGGACTTCGGGCTACGAGCAGTACTTC. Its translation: CARSFSLGGTSGYEQYF.

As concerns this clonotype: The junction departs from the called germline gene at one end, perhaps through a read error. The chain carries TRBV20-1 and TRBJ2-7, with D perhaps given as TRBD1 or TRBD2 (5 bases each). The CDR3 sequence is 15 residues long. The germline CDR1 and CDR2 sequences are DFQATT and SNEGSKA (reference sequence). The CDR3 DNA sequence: TGCAGTGCTAGTCCCGGGACGTCAAGCTCCTACGGGCAGTACTTC. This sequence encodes CSASPGTSSSYGQYF.

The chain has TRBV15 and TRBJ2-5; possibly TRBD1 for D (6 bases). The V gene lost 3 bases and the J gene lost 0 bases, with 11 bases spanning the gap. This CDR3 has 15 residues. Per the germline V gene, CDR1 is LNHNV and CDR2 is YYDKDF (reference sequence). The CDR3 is CATSSRWGHQETQYF. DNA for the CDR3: TGTGCCACCAGCAGCCGATGGGGGCACCAAGAGACCCAGTACTTC.

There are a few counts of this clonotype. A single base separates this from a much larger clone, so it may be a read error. CDR3 residues: CASSLQRLAEQYF. DNA for the CDR3: TGCGCCAGCAGCCTCCAAAGACTAGCCGAGCAGTACTTC. This chain connects TRBV5-1 to TRBJ2-7, with TRBD2 matching 7 bases. V was clipped by 4 bases and J by 6 bases; unmatched bases: 7. From germline, CDR1 is SGHRS and CDR2 YFSETQ. The length of the CDR3 is 13 residues.

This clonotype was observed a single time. CDR3 bases: TGTGCCAGCAGCCCCGAAGCGGTTGGGAGGCAGTTCTTC. Translating gives CASSPEAVGRQFF. This sequence joins TRBV7-6 and TRBJ2-1, with a weak D call TRBD2 (5 bases). The CDR3 is 13 amino acids. V was trimmed by 5 bases and J by 12 bases, leaving 17 bases between them. Germline V gene lookup returns CDR1 SGHVS and CDR2 FNYEAQ.

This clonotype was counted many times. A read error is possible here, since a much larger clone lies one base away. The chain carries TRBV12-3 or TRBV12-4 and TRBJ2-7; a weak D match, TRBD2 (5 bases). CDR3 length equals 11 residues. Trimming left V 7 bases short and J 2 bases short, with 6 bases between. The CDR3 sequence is CASNGAYEQYF. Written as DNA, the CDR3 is TGTGCCAGCAACGGGGCCTACGAGCAGTACTTC.

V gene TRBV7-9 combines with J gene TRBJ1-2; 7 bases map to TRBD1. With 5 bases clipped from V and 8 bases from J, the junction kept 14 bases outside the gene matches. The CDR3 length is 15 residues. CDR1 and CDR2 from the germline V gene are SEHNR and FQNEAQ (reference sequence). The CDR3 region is CASSRNTRQGRGYTF. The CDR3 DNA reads TGTGCCAGCAGCCGTAATACTCGACAGGGACGCGGCTACACCTTC.

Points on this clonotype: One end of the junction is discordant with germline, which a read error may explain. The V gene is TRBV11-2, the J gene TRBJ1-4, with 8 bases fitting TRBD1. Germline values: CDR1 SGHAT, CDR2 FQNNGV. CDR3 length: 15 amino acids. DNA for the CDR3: TGTGCCAGCAGCCCAGGGGGCCCCACTAATGAAGAACTGTTTTTT. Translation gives CASSPGGPTNEELFF.

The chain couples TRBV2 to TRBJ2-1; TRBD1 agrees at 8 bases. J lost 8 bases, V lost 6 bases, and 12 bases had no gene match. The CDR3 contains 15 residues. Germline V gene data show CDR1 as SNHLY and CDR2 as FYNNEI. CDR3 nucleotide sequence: TGTGCCAGCAGCGACACAGGGGGTTTTTCCCATGAGCAGTTCTTC. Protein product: CASSDTGGFSHEQFF.

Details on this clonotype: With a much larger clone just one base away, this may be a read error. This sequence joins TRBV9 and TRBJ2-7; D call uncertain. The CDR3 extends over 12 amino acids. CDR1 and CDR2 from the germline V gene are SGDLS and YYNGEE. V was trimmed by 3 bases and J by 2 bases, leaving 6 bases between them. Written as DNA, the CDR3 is TGTGCCAGCAGCGGGGCCGCCTACGAGCAGTACTTC. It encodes CASSGAAYEQYF.

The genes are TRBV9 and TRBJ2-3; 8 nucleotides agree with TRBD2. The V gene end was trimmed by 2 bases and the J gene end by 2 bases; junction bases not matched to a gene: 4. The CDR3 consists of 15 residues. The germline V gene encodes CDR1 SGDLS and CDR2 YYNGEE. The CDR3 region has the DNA TGTGCCAGCAGCGTCCGGGAGGGACTCACAGATACGCAGTATTTT. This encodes CASSVREGLTDTQYF.

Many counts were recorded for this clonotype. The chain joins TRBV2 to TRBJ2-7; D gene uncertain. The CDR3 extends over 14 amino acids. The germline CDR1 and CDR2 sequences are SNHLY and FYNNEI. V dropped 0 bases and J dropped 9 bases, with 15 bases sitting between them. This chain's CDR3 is CASSEALLAWGQYF. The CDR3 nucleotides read TGTGCCAGCAGTGAAGCGCTTCTCGCGTGGGGGCAGTACTTC.

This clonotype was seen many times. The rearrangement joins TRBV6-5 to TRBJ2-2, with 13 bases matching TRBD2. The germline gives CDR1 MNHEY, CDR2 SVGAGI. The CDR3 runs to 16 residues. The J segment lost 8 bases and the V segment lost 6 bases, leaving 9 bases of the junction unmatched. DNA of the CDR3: TGTGCCAGCAGCTCGACTAGCGGGAGGTTAGCTGGGGAGCTGTTTTTT. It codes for CASSSTSGRLAGELFF.